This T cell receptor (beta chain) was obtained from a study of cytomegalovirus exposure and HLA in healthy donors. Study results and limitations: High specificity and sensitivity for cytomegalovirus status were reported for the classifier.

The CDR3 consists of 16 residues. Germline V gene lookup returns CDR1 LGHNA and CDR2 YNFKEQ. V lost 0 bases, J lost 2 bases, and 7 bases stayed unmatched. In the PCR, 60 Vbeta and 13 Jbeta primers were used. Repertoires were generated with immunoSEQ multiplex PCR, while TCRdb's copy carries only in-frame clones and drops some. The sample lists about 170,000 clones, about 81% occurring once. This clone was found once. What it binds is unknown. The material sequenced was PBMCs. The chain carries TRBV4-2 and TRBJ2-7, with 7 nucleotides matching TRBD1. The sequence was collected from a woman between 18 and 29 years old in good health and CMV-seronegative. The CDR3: CASSQDLGQLTYEQYF. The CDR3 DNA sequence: TGTGCCAGCAGCCAAGATTTGGGACAGCTAACCTACGAGCAGTACTTC.